Each of the 2 T cell receptor beta chains below was sequenced from the same sample in a study of blood T cell repertoires in COVID-19. Only in-frame clones appear in the TCRdb table, and some are missing; sequencing was by immunoSEQ multiplex PCR. Of around 180,000 clones listed, 80% to 90% are singletons. Sequencing was performed on peripheral blood. The origin of the receptors is a man in his sixties with acute or convalescent COVID-19.

This clone was counted only a few times. This chain links TRBV19 with TRBJ2-3; TRBD2 matches 11 bases. V was clipped by 1 base and J by 2 bases; unmatched bases: 5. Germline V CDR1 and CDR2: LNHDA, SQIVND (reference sequence). This CDR3 region has 17 residues. The CDR3 DNA is TGTGCCAGTAGTATAGGTCCTAGCGGGAGGCACACAGATACGCAGTATTTT. It specifies CASSIGPSGRHTDTQYF.

The J gene is TRBJ1-1, the V gene TRBV5-6; 12 bases are shared with TRBD1. This CDR3 comprises 14 residues. Germline-derived CDR1 and CDR2 are SGHDT and YYEEEE. V shed 4 bases and J 11 bases; nucleotides not matched to a gene: 9. CDR3: CASSLTGTGGAAFF. In DNA form, the CDR3 reads TGTGCCAGCAGCCTAACCGGGACAGGGGGCGCGGCTTTCTTT.